This T cell receptor beta chain was sequenced for a study of blood T cell repertoires in COVID-19. Study-wide context: COVID-19 samples, acute and convalescent, were from the United States, Italy and Spain.

Per the authors' pipeline: Amplification from reference gene primers served as the basis for estimated nucleated cell counts. Repertoires were generated with immunoSEQ multiplex PCR, while TCRdb's copy carries only in-frame clones and drops some. The V and J calls and clone size are taken from that table; D and trimming were inferred from the DNA. Of 80,000 to 100,000 clones detected, about nine tenths appear once; the ten largest clones hold 1.8%. The CDR3 consists of 16 residues. With V trimmed by 5 bases and J by 4 bases, 6 bases remained unmatched. The germline gives CDR1 MNHEY, CDR2 SVGEGT. The rearrangement joins TRBV6-2 or TRBV6-3 to TRBJ2-3; 13 bases are shared with TRBD2. The sequence came from a human donor with active COVID-19. The donor label of this sample is uncertain. The specimen was peripheral blood. The chain's CDR3 is CASSQGLAGAPDTQYF. The CDR3, as DNA: TGTGCCAGCAGTCAAGGACTAGCGGGGGCCCCAGATACGCAGTATTTT.